A selection of T cell receptor beta chains follows, all from one sample in a study of blood T cell repertoires in COVID-19. Clones were read by immunoSEQ multiplex PCR, and TCRdb kept only the in-frame ones, dropping some. Found here are almost 250,000 clones, 86% of them singletons; the top ten hold approximately 5%. Material: peripheral blood. All receptors derive from an elderly woman with COVID-19, enrolled during active disease. The CDR3 runs from the conserved cysteine through the conserved F or W.

cdr3_aa	cdr3_length	v_call	j_call
CASSADRGIHQPQHF	15	TRBV19	TRBJ1-5
CASSRGQGAYYGYTF	15	TRBV5-1	TRBJ1-2
CASSLVGNTEAFF	13	TRBV28	TRBJ1-1
CASREGRGSPLHF	13	TRBV6-5	TRBJ1-6
CASSNRVGGYTF	12	TRBV6-5	TRBJ1-2
CATSPGQADRSQPQHF	16	TRBV15	TRBJ1-5
CASSIGQGDRPGYTF	15	TRBV5-1	TRBJ1-2
CASSFGQNQPQHF	13	TRBV11-2	TRBJ1-5
CASSLVGLYEQYF	13	TRBV5-1	TRBJ2-7
CASAATGNGSPLHF	14	TRBV10-3	TRBJ1-6
CATRGDSMKNIQYF	14	TRBV28	TRBJ2-4
CASSPAGGYYGYTF	14	TRBV18	TRBJ1-2
CASSSGRQAQHF	12	TRBV7-2	TRBJ1-5
CSASDGVRSNQPQHF	15	TRBV20-1	TRBJ1-5
CASSVQPGYSTDTQYF	16	TRBV6-1	TRBJ2-3
CASSLSGLAGTDTQYF	16	TRBV11-2	TRBJ2-3
CASSQGGGEAFF	12	TRBV14	TRBJ1-1
CASSLTGTGSGNTIYF	16	TRBV5-1	TRBJ1-3
CASYTGGNDYGYTF	14	TRBV28	TRBJ1-2
CASSSRGTSGFKETQYF	17	TRBV7-8	TRBJ2-5